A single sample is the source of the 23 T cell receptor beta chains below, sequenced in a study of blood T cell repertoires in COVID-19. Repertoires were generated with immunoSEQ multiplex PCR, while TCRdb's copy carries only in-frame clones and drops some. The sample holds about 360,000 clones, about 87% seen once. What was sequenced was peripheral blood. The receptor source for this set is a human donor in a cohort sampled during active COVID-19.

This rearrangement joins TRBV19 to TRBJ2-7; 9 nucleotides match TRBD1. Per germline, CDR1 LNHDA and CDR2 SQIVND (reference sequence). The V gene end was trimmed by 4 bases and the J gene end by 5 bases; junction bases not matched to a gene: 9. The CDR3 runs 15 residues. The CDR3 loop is CASSNNHRGRHEQYF. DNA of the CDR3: TGTGCCAGTAGTAACAACCACAGGGGGCGCCACGAGCAGTACTTC.

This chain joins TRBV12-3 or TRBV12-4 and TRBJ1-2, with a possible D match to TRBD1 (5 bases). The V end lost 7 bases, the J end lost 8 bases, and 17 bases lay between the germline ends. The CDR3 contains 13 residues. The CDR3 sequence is CASTPRGNDGYTF. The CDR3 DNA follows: TGTGCCAGCACCCCCCGGGGGAATGACGGCTACACCTTC.

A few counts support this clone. CDR3 region: CASSQENRDEAFF. The CDR3 nucleotides are TGTGCCAGCAGCCAAGAAAATCGCGATGAAGCTTTCTTT. The rearrangement joins TRBV3-1 (or the pseudogene TRBV3-2) to TRBJ1-1, with D hard to call. The V end lost 0 bases, the J end lost 7 bases, and 9 bases lay between the germline ends. This CDR3 has 13 residues. The V gene's germline CDR1 is LGHDT and CDR2 YNNKEL (reference sequence).

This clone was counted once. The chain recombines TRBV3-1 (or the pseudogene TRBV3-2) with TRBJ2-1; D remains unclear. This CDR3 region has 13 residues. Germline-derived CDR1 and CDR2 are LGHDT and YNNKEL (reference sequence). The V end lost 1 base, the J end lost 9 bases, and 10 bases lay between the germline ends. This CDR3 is CASSQGESGEQFF. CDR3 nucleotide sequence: TGTGCCAGCAGCCAAGGTGAGTCGGGTGAGCAGTTCTTC.

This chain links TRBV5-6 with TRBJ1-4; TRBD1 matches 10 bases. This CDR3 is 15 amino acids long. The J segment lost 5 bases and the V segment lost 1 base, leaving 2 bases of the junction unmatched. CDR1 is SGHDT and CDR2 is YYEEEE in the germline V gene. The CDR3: CASSLLGQGNEKLFF. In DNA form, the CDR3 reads TGTGCCAGCAGCTTGTTGGGACAGGGGAATGAAAAACTGTTTTTT.

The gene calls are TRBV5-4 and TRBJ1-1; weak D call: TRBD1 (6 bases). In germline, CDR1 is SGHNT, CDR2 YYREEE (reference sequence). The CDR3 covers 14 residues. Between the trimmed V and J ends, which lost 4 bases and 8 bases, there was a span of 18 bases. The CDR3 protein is CASSRKGGRGEAFF. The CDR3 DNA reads TGTGCCAGCAGCCGTAAGGGGGGGCGAGGGGAAGCTTTCTTT.

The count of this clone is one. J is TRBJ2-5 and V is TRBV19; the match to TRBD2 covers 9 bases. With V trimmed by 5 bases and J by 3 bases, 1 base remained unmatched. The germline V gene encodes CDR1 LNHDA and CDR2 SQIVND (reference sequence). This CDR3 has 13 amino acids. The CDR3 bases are TGTGCCAGTAGTCGACTAGCGGAAGAGACCCAGTACTTC. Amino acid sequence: CASSRLAEETQYF.

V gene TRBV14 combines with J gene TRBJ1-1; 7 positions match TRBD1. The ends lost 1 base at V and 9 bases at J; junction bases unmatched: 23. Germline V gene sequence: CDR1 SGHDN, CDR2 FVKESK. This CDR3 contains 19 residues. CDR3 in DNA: TGTGCCAGCAGCCAAGGATATCTACCGGGACAGCCCTTTTTAACCCAAGCTTTCTTT. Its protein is CASSQGYLPGQPFLTQAFF.

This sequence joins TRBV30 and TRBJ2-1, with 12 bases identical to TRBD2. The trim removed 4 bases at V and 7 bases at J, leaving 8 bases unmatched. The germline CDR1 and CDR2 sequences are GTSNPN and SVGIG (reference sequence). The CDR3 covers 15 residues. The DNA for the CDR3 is TGTGCCTGGAAGAGGGGCCTAGCGGGGGGGAATGAGCAGTTCTTC. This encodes CAWKRGLAGGNEQFF.

CDR3 protein: CATSRGWQGRQPQHF. CDR3 in DNA: TGTGCCACCAGCAGAGGGTGGCAGGGGCGGCAGCCCCAGCATTTT. V gene TRBV15 combines with J gene TRBJ1-5, with D possibly being TRBD1 (6 bases). Trimming removed 1 base from V and 7 bases from J, with 14 bases in between. Per germline, CDR1 LNHNV and CDR2 YYDKDF (reference sequence). The CDR3 has 15 residues.

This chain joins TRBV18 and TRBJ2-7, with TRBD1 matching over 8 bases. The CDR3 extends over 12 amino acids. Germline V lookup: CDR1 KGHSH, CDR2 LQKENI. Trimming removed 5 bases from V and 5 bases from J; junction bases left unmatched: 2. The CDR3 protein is CASSSDRDEQYF. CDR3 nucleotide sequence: TGTGCCAGCTCATCGGACAGGGACGAGCAGTACTTC.

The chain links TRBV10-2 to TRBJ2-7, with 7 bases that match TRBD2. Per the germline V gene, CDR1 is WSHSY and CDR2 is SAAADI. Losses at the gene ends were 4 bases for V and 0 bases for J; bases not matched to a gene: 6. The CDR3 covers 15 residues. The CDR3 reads CASSGTGGFSYEQYF. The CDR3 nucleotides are TGCGCCAGCAGTGGCACCGGGGGGTTCTCCTACGAGCAGTACTTC.

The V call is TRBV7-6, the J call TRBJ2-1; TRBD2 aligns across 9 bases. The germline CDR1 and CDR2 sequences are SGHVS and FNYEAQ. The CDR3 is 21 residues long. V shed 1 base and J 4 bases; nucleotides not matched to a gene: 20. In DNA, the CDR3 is TGTGCCAGCAGCTTAGTCCCTGCTAGCGGGACCCCACACCTACTTTACAATGAGCAGTTCTTC. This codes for CASSLVPASGTPHLLYNEQFF.

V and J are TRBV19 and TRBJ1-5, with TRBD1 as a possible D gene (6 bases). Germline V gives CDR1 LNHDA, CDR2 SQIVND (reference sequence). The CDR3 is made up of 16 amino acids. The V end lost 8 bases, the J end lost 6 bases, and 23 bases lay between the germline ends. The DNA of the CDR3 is TGTGCCAGTCGATCCCACAGGGCTGTGGTAGGTCAGCCCCAGCATTTT. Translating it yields CASRSHRAVVGQPQHF.

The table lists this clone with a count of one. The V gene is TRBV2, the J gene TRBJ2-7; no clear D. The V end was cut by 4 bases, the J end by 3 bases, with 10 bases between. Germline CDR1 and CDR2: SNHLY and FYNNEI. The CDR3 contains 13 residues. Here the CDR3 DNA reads TGTGCCAGCAGTGCCAGACCTAGCTACGAGCAGTACTTC. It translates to CASSARPSYEQYF.

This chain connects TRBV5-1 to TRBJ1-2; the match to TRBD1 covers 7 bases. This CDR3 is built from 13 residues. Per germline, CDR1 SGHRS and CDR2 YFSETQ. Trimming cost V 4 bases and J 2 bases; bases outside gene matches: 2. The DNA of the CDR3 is TGCGCCAGCAGCACGGACAGGAACTATGGCTACACCTTC. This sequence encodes CASSTDRNYGYTF.

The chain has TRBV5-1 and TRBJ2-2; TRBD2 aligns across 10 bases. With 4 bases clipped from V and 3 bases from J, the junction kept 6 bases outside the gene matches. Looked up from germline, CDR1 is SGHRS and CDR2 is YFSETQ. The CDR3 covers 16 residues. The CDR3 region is CASSASGGADTGELFF. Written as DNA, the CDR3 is TGCGCCAGCAGCGCCAGCGGGGGGGCCGACACCGGGGAGCTGTTTTTT.

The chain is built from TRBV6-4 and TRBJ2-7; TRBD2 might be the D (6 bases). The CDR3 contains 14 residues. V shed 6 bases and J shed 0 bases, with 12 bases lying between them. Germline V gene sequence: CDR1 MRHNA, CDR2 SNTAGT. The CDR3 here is CASRRDGGSYEQYF. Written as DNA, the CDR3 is TGTGCCAGCAGGAGGGACGGGGGCTCCTACGAGCAGTACTTC.

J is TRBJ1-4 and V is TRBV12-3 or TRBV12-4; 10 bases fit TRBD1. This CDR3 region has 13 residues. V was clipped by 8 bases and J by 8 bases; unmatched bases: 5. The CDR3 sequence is CASGQGVWEKLFF. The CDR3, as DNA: TGTGCCAGCGGACAGGGGGTTTGGGAAAAACTGTTTTTT.

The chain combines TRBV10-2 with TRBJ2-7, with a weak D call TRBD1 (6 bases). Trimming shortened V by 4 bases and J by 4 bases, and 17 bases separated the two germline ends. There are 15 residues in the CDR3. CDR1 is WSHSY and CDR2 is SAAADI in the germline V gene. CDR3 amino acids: CASSAPGESRYEQYF. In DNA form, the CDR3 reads TGCGCCAGCAGTGCCCCAGGGGAGTCAAGGTACGAGCAGTACTTC.

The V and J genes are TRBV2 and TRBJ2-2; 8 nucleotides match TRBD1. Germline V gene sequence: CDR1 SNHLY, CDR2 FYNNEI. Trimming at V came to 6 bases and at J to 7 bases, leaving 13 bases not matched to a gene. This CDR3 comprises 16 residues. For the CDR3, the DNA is TGTGCCAGCAGCCGAGACAGGGGACGCCCCATCGGGGAGCTGTTTTTT. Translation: CASSRDRGRPIGELFF. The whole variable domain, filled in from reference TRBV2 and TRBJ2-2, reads EPEVTQTPSHQVTQMGQEVILRCVPISNHLYFYWYRQILGQKVEFLVSFYNNEISEKSEIFDDQFSVERPDGSNFTLKIRSTKLEDSAMYFCASSRDRGRPIGELFFGEGSRLTVL.

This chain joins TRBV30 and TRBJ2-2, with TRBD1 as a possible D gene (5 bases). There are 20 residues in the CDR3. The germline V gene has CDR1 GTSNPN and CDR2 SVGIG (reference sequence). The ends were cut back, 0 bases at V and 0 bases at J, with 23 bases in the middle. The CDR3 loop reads CAWSVRKRTTGRANTGELFF. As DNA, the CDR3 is TGTGCCTGGAGTGTACGGAAAAGGACAACGGGTCGAGCGAACACCGGGGAGCTGTTTTTT. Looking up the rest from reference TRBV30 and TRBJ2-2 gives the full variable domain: SQTIHQWPATLVQPVGSPLSLECTVEGTSNPNLYWYRQAAGRGLQLLFYSVGIGQISSEVPQNLSASRPQDRQFILSSKKLLLSDSGFYLCAWSVRKRTTGRANTGELFFGEGSRLTVL.

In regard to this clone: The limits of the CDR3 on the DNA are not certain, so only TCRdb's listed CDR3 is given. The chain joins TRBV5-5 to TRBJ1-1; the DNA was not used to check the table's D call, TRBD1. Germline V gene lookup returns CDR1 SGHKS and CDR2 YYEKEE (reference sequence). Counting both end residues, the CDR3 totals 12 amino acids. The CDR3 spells CYRCIMNTEAFF.